Following are 11 T cell receptor beta chains from one sample sequenced in a study of blood T cell repertoires in COVID-19. TCRdb's table, derived via immunoSEQ multiplex PCR, lists solely in-frame clones and lacks some. Here the sample spans tens of thousands of clones, around 82% being singletons. Input material: peripheral blood. The origin of the receptors is a man older than 75 with COVID-19, enrolled during active disease.

The rearrangement links TRBV7-9 to TRBJ1-1, with 8 nucleotides matching TRBD1. The CDR3 covers 15 residues. V dropped 5 bases and J dropped 3; count of bases not matched to a gene: 8. CDR1 and CDR2 from the germline V gene are SEHNR and FQNEAQ (reference sequence). The CDR3 DNA reads TGTGCCAGCAGCACTGACAGGGGATTTGACACTGAAGCTTTCTTT. Translated: CASSTDRGFDTEAFF.

The chain carries TRBV29-1 and TRBJ1-4; D unresolved. The CDR3 spans 13 residues. The V and J ends lost 3 bases and 4 bases respectively, with 9 bases between them. Germline lookup yields CDR1 SQVTM and CDR2 ANQGSEA. Here the CDR3 reads CSVERLSNEKLFF. For the CDR3, the DNA is TGCAGCGTTGAGAGGCTGAGTAATGAAAAACTGTTTTTT.

The chain recombines TRBV21-1 with TRBJ2-2; the table calls TRBD2, which could not be checked here. TRBV21-1 is a recognized pseudogene. This CDR3 has 17 amino acids. The DNA of the CDR3 is TGTGCCAGCAGCAAATGCAGCGGGGGCTCGAACACCGGGGAGCTGTTTTTT. Translated, it gives CASSKCSGGSNTGELFF.

This chain joins TRBV20-1 and TRBJ1-1; D gene uncertain. Germline-derived CDR1 and CDR2 are DFQATT and SNEGSKA (reference sequence). The V end lost 3 bases, the J end lost 8 bases, and 13 bases lay between the germline ends. The CDR3 has 12 residues. The CDR3 reads CSASLPQNEAFF. Here the CDR3 DNA reads TGCAGTGCTAGTTTGCCACAGAACGAAGCTTTCTTT.

The chain carries TRBV6-5 and TRBJ2-3; D unclear. Trimming left V 8 bases short and J 1 base short, with 10 bases between. Per germline, CDR1 MNHEY and CDR2 SVGAGI. The CDR3 is made up of 13 amino acids. The CDR3 here is CASGRPGTDTQYF. For the CDR3, the DNA is TGTGCCAGCGGGCGACCTGGCACAGATACGCAGTATTTT.

This chain links TRBV27 with TRBJ1-2; no definite D call. In germline, CDR1 is MNHEY, CDR2 SMNVEV (reference sequence). There are 14 residues in the CDR3. The V end lost 5 bases, the J end lost 8 bases, and 18 bases lay between the germline ends. CDR3 residues: CASSHRGQTGGYTF. CDR3 bases: TGTGCCAGCAGTCACAGAGGCCAAACGGGGGGCTACACCTTC.

Only one count was recorded for this clone. J is TRBJ2-2 and V is TRBV7-6; 10 positions match TRBD1. The J segment lost 5 bases and the V segment lost 5 bases, leaving 5 bases of the junction unmatched. The CDR3 covers 15 residues. CDR1 and CDR2 from the germline V gene are SGHVS and FNYEAQ. CDR3 protein: CASSPTGGVTGELFF. In DNA, the CDR3 is TGTGCCAGCAGCCCGACAGGGGGCGTTACCGGGGAGCTGTTTTTT.

This chain uses TRBV29-1 with TRBJ2-7; 7 positions agree with TRBD1. In germline, CDR1 is SQVTM, CDR2 ANQGSEA. This CDR3 region has 13 residues. Germline trimming cut 5 bases from V and 2 bases from J; bases unmatched to any gene: 6. In DNA form, the CDR3 reads TGCAGCGTTATCTGGGACAGTCCCTACGAGCAGTACTTC. Protein: CSVIWDSPYEQYF.

J is TRBJ1-3 and V is TRBV4-2; 7 nucleotides agree with TRBD1. This CDR3 is 14 amino acids long. CDR1 is LGHNA and CDR2 is YNFKEQ in the germline V gene. The V gene end was trimmed by 2 bases and the J gene end by 4 bases; junction bases not matched to a gene: 2. CDR3 in DNA: TGTGCCAGCAGCCAAACAGGGGTGGGAAACACCATATATTTT. Protein product: CASSQTGVGNTIYF.

The chain employs TRBV19 and TRBJ2-1; 11 bases line up with TRBD2. V lost 1 base to trimming and J lost 5 bases; unmatched junction nucleotides: 1. This CDR3 is 15 amino acids long. Per germline, CDR1 LNHDA and CDR2 SQIVND (reference sequence). CDR3 coding DNA: TGTGCCAGTAGTATAGTAGCGGGGGGGAACAATGAGCAGTTCTTC. Translating gives CASSIVAGGNNEQFF.

This clone was seen a few times. V usage is TRBV6-6 and J usage is TRBJ2-3; 9 bases are shared with TRBD1. V was clipped by 5 bases and J by 2 bases; unmatched bases: 11. The CDR3 extends over 17 amino acids. Germline CDR1 is MNHNY and CDR2 is SVGAGI (reference sequence). DNA of the CDR3: TGTGCCAGCAGTCCTCATGGGACAGGGCCGACCACAGATACGCAGTATTTT. It is translated as CASSPHGTGPTTDTQYF.